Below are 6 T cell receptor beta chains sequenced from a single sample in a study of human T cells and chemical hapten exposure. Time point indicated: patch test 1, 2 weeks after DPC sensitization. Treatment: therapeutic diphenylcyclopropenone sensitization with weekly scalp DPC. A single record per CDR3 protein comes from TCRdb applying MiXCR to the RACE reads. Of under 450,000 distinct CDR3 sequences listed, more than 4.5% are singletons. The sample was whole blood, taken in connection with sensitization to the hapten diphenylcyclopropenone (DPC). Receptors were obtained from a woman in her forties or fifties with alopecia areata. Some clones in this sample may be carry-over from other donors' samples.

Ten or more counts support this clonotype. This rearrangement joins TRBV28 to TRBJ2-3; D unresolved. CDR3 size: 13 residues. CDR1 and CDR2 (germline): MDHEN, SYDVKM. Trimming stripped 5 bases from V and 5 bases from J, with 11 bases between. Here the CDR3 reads CASSPPQEDTQYF. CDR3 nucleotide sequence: TGTGCCAGCAGTCCGCCCCAAGAAGATACGCAGTATTTT.

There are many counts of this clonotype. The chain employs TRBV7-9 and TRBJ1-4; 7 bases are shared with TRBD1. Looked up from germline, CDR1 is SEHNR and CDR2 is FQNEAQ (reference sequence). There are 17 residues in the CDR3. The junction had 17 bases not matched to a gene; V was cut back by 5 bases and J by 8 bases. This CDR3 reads CASSKTGNRAGGEKLFF. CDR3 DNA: TGTGCCAGCAGCAAGACAGGGAATAGGGCCGGTGGAGAAAAACTGTTTTTT.

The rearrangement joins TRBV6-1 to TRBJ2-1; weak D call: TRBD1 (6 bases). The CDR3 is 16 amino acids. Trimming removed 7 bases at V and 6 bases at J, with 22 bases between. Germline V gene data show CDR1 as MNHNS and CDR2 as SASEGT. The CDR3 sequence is CASTPSQGSHRNEQFF. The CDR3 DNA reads TGTGCCAGCACCCCCTCCCAGGGGTCTCATCGCAATGAGCAGTTCTTC.

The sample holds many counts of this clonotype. The CDR3 loop reads CASSRLSFGNTEAFF. For the CDR3, the DNA is TGTGCCAGCAGTCGCCTGTCCTTTGGGAACACTGAAGCTTTCTTT. The chain joins TRBV6-5 to TRBJ1-1; D not resolved. The germline gives CDR1 MNHEY, CDR2 SVGAGI. Trimming pared 5 bases from V and 1 base from J, leaving 14 bases between. This CDR3 is 15 amino acids long.

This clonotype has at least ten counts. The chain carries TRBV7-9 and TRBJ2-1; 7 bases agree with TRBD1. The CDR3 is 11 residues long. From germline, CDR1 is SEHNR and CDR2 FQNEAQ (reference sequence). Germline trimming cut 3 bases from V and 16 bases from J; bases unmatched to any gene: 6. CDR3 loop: CASSLYGQVFF. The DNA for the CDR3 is TGTGCCAGCAGCTTGTACGGACAGGTCTTCTTC.

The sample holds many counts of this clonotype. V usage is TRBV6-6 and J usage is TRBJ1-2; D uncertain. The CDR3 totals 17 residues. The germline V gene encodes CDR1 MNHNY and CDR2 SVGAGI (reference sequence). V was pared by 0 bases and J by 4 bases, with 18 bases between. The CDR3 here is CASSYSSTPQRIYGYTF. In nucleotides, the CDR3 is TGTGCCAGCAGTTACTCCTCCACCCCACAGCGGATCTATGGCTACACCTTC.